One and the same sample provided the 16 T cell receptor beta chains below, sequenced in a study of blood T cell repertoires in COVID-19. TCRdb's copy holds only in-frame clones and misses some; the assay was immunoSEQ multiplex PCR. The table shows 200,000 to 250,000 clones, with nearly 85% occurring only once. Sequenced input: peripheral blood. The receptors stem from a woman under 40 with COVID-19, enrolled during active disease.

V is TRBV2 and J is TRBJ2-7; 7 bases are shared with TRBD2. The CDR3 has 12 amino acids. Germline CDR1 and CDR2: SNHLY and FYNNEI. The J segment lost 3 bases and the V segment lost 11 bases, leaving 7 bases of the junction unmatched. The CDR3 here is CAGTSGNYEQYF. The CDR3 bases are TGTGCCGGAACGAGCGGGAACTACGAGCAGTACTTC.

V gene TRBV9 combines with J gene TRBJ2-7, with TRBD1 identical over 10 bases. Trimming at V came to 4 bases and at J to 5 bases, leaving 6 bases not matched to a gene. This CDR3 comprises 14 residues. CDR1 and CDR2 from the germline V gene are SGDLS and YYNGEE. This CDR3 is CASSPRTGGNEQYF. CDR3 nucleotides: TGTGCCAGCAGCCCCAGGACAGGGGGTAACGAGCAGTACTTC.

The chain has TRBV14 and TRBJ2-3; the D gene is possibly TRBD2 (6 bases). This CDR3 spans 13 amino acids. The germline gives CDR1 SGHDN, CDR2 FVKESK. V was trimmed by 4 bases and J by 4 bases, leaving 9 bases between them. CDR3 nucleotides: TGTGCCAGCAGCCCAGGGACTCCAGATACGCAGTATTTT. Protein sequence: CASSPGTPDTQYF.

This clone was detected a few times. The genes are TRBV7-9 and TRBJ2-5; the match to TRBD2 covers 9 bases. Trimming took 5 bases from V and 3 from J; bases not matched to a gene: 13. The CDR3 spans 17 residues. Germline values: CDR1 SEHNR, CDR2 FQNEAQ (reference sequence). The CDR3 DNA reads TGTGCCAGCAGCCCTTCCGGCGGGAGGGCCGGGGAAGAGACCCAGTACTTC. As protein: CASSPSGGRAGEETQYF.

The chain links TRBV25-1 to TRBJ1-4; a possible D gene is TRBD1 (5 bases). The CDR3 runs to 15 residues. Germline CDR1 and CDR2: MGHDK and SYGVNS. V lost 3 bases to trimming and J lost 2 bases, with 10 bases between them. CDR3 sequence reads: CASSDSGGTNEKLFF. DNA for the CDR3: TGTGCCAGCAGTGACTCGGGGGGGACTAATGAAAAACTGTTTTTT.

This rearrangement joins TRBV4-2 to TRBJ2-5, with D possibly matching TRBD2 (6 bases). The CDR3 is 15 amino acids. Trimming shortened V by 4 bases and J by 4 bases, and 16 bases separated the two germline ends. Germline CDR1 and CDR2: LGHNA and YNFKEQ. CDR3 residues: CASSRAGPARETQYF. The CDR3 nucleotides are TGTGCCAGCAGCCGTGCGGGGCCAGCGCGAGAGACCCAGTACTTC.

There are a few counts of this clone. The chain is built from TRBV7-2 and TRBJ2-5, with D perhaps matching TRBD2 (6 bases). The CDR3 extends over 13 amino acids. The germline V and J ends were trimmed by 4 bases and 5 bases, with 11 bases remaining between them. The germline gives CDR1 SGHTA, CDR2 FQGNSA. The DNA of the CDR3 is TGTGCCAGCAGCTCACTAGGGAGGGAGACCCAGTACTTC. It encodes CASSSLGRETQYF. The entire variable domain, with the rest obtained from reference TRBV7-2 and TRBJ2-5, is as follows: GAGVSQSPSNKVTEKGKDVELRCDPISGHTALYWYRQSLGQGLEFLIYFQGNSAPDKSGLPSDRFSAERTGGSVSTLTIQRTQQEDSAVYLCASSSLGRETQYFGPGTRLLVL.

V gene TRBV11-2 combines with J gene TRBJ2-1; 13 bases are a match to TRBD2. The CDR3 has 15 residues. Unmatched junction bases numbered 6, after V lost 5 bases and J lost 8 bases. Germline CDR1 is SGHAT and CDR2 is FQNNGV. This CDR3 reads CASSPRGLAGHEQFF. The CDR3 DNA reads as TGTGCCAGCAGCCCCAGGGGACTAGCGGGGCATGAGCAGTTCTTC.

In DNA, the CDR3 is TGTGCCAGCAGCGATCCCCTTACGGGAATTTACAATGAGCAGTTCTTC. Protein product: CASSDPLTGIYNEQFF. V and J are TRBV9 and TRBJ2-1; tentative D call: TRBD2 (5 bases). V lost 3 bases to trimming and J lost 4 bases, with 17 bases between them. Germline CDR1 reads SGDLS; CDR2 reads YYNGEE. This CDR3 region has 16 residues.

The genes are TRBV7-6 and TRBJ1-6; perhaps TRBD1 as D (5 bases). The CDR3 is made up of 15 amino acids. Between the trimmed V and J ends, which lost 4 bases and 7 bases, there was a span of 14 bases. From germline, CDR1 is SGHVS and CDR2 FNYEAQ. CDR3 protein: CASSSLGVPNSPLHF. DNA of the CDR3: TGTGCCAGCAGCTCCTTAGGGGTCCCAAATTCACCCCTCCACTTT.

The chain uses TRBV5-6 and TRBJ2-7, with no clear D. V shed 1 base and J shed 3 bases, with 11 bases lying between them. Looked up from germline, CDR1 is SGHDT and CDR2 is YYEEEE. CDR3 length equals 14 residues. CDR3 nucleotides: TGTGCCAGCAGCTTGTCCAGATTCCTCTACGAGCAGTACTTC. This codes for CASSLSRFLYEQYF.

V usage is TRBV6-1 and J usage is TRBJ1-1; D unresolved. With 0 bases removed from V and 3 bases from J, the gap between germline ends came to 5 bases. This CDR3 region has 13 residues. Germline lookup yields CDR1 MNHNS and CDR2 SASEGT. CDR3 in amino acids: CASSEAEDTEAFF. CDR3 sequence (DNA): TGTGCCAGCAGTGAAGCTGAGGACACTGAAGCTTTCTTT.

V is TRBV5-1 and J is TRBJ1-6; tentatively, D is TRBD1 (6 bases). This CDR3 has 15 residues. CDR1 is SGHRS, CDR2 YFSETQ, per germline. V dropped 4 bases and J dropped 14 bases, with 22 bases sitting between them. In DNA, the CDR3 is TGCGCCAGCAGCGGTACAGGGAGTGACGTTGAGGCCCTCCACTTT. It translates to CASSGTGSDVEALHF.

The V and J genes are TRBV28 and TRBJ2-7; TRBD2 matches 13 bases. The CDR3 runs 15 residues. Germline CDR1 reads MDHEN; CDR2 reads SYDVKM. V lost 5 bases, J lost 10 bases, and 11 bases stayed unmatched. The chain's CDR3 is CASSETSGGVSEQYF. The CDR3 region has the DNA TGTGCCAGCAGTGAAACTAGCGGGGGGGTTTCGGAACAGTACTTC.

The chain carries TRBV4-2 and TRBJ2-1, with D possibly TRBD2 on 6 matching bases. There are 13 residues in the CDR3. The V end was cut by 6 bases, the J end by 5 bases, with 11 bases between. The germline V gene has CDR1 LGHNA and CDR2 YNFKEQ. CDR3 nucleotides: TGTGCCAGCAGTAAGAGGAGGGACAATGAGCAGTTCTTC. Residues: CASSKRRDNEQFF.

The genes are TRBV7-3 and TRBJ2-5; possible D gene TRBD2, 5 bases. The CDR3 totals 14 residues. Germline values: CDR1 SGHTA, CDR2 FQGTGA. V lost 3 bases and J 1 base, leaving 9 bases between the germline ends. CDR3 sequence (DNA): TGTGCCAGCAGCTTCGGGGATTTCCAAGAGACCCAGTACTTC. This translates into CASSFGDFQETQYF.